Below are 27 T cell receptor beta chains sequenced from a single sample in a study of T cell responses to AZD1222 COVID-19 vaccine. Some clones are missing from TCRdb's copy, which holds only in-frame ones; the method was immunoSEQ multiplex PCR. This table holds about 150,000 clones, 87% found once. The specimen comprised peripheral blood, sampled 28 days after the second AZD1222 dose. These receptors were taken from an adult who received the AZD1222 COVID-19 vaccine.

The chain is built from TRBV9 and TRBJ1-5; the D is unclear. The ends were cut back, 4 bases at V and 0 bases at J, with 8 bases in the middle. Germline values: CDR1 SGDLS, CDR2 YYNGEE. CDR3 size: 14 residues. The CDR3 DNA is TGTGCCAGCAGCTCTAGTGGTAGCAATCAGCCCCAGCATTTT. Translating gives CASSSSGSNQPQHF. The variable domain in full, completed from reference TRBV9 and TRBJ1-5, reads DSGVTQTPKHLITATGQRVTLRCSPRSGDLSVYWYQQSLDQGLQFLIQYYNGEERAKGNILERFSAQQFPDLHSELNLSSLELGDSALYFCASSSSGSNQPQHFGDGTRLSIL.

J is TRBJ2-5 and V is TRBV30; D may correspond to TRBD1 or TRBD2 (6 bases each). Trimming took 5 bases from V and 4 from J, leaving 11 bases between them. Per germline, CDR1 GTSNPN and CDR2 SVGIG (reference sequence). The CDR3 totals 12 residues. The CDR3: CAWEGGRETQYF. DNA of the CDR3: TGTGCCTGGGAGGGGGGTAGAGAGACCCAGTACTTC.

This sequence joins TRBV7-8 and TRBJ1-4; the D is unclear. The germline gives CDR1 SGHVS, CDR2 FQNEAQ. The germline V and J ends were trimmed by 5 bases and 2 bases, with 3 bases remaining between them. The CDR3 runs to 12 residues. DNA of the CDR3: TGTGCCAGCAGCCCGACTAATGAAAAACTGTTTTTT. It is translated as CASSPTNEKLFF.

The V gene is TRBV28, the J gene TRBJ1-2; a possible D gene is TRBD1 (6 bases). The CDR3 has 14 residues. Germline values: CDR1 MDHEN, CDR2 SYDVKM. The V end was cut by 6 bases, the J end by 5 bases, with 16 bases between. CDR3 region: CASSRSGARYGYTF. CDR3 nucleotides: TGTGCCAGCAGCCGTTCGGGGGCTAGGTATGGCTACACCTTC.

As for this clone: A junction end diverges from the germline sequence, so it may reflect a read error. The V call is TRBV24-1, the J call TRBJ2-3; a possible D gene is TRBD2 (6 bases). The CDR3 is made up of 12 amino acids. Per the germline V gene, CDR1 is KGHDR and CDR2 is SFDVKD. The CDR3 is CASSGYTDTQYF. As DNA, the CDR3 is TGTGCCTCCAGCGGGTACACAGATACGCAGTATTTT.

The DNA for the CDR3 is TGTGCCAGCAGCCTTGGAGGTTCCGGGACGAAGACTGAAGCTTTCTTT. It is translated as CASSLGGSGTKTEAFF. This chain connects TRBV5-4 to TRBJ1-1, with a possible D match to TRBD1 (5 bases). Trimming pared 4 bases from V and 5 bases from J, leaving 21 bases between. This CDR3 has 16 amino acids. Germline V gene data show CDR1 as SGHNT and CDR2 as YYREEE (reference sequence).

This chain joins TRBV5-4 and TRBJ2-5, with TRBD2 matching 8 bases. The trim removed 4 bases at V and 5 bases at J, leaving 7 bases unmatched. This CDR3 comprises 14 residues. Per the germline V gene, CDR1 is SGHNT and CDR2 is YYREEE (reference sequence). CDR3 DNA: TGTGCCAGCAGCCCGGGGGGGGGCACGGAGACCCAGTACTTC. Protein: CASSPGGGTETQYF.

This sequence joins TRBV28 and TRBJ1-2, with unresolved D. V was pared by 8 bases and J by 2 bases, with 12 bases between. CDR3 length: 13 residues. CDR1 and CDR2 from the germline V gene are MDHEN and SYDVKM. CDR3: CASLSRVNYGYTF. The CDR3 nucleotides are TGTGCCAGCCTCTCTCGGGTCAACTATGGCTACACCTTC.

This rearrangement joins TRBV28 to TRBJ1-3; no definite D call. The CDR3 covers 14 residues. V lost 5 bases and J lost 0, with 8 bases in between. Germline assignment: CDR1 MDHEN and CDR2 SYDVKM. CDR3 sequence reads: CASSASVSGNTIYF. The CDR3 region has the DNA TGTGCCAGCAGTGCCTCAGTCTCTGGAAACACCATATATTTT. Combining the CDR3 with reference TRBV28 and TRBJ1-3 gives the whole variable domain DVKVTQSSRYLVKRTGEKVFLECVQDMDHENMFWYRQDPGLGLRLIYFSYDVKMKEKGDIPEGYSVSREKKERFSLILESASTNQTSMYLCASSASVSGNTIYFGEGSWLTVV.

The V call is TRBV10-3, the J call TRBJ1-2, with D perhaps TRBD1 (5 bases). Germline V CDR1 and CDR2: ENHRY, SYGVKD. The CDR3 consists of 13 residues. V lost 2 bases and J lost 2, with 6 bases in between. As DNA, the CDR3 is TGTGCCATCAGTGAGCGACAGAACTATGGCTACACCTTC. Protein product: CAISERQNYGYTF.

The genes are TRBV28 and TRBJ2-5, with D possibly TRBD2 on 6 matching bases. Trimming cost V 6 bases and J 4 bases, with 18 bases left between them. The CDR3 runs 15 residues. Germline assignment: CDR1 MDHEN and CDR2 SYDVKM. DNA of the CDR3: TGTGCCAGCAGCCCTCGGACGGGAGTCTTAGAGACCCAGTACTTC. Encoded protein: CASSPRTGVLETQYF.

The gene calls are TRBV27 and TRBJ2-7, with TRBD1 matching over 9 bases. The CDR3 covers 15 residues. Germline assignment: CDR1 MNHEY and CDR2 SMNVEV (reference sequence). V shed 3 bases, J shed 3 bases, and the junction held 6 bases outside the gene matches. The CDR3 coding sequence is TGTGCCAGCAGTTTCTCGGGGACAGGGAGCTACGAGCAGTACTTC. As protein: CASSFSGTGSYEQYF.

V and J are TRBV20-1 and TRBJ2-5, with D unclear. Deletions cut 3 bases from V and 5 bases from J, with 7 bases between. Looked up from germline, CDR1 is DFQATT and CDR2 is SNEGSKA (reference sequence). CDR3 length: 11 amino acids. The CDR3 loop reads CSARGEETQYF. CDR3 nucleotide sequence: TGCAGTGCTAGGGGTGAGGAGACCCAGTACTTC.

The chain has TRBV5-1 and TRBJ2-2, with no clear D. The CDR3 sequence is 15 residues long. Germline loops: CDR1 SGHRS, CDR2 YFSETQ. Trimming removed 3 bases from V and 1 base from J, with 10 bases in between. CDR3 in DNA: TGCGCCAGCAGCTATATGGACGGGAACACCGGGGAGCTGTTTTTT. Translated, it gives CASSYMDGNTGELFF.

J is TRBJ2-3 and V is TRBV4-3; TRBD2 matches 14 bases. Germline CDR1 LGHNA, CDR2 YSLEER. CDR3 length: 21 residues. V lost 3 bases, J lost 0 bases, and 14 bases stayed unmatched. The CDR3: CASSQSVSGLAGVLSTDTQYF. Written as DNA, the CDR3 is TGCGCCAGCAGCCAGAGCGTATCGGGACTAGCGGGAGTCCTTAGCACAGATACGCAGTATTTT.

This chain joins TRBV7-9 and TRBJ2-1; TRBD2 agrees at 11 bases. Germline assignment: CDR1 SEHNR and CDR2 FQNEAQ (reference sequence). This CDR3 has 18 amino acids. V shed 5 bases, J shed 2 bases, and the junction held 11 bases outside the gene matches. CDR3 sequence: CASSQGASGRIAYNEQFF. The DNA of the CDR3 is TGTGCCAGCAGCCAGGGGGCTAGCGGGAGGATCGCCTACAATGAGCAGTTCTTC.

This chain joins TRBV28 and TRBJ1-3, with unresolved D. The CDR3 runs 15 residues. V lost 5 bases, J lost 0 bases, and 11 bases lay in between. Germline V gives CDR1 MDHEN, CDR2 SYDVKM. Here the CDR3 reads CASSPPSTSGNTIYF. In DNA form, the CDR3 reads TGTGCCAGCAGTCCCCCGTCAACCTCTGGAAACACCATATATTTT.

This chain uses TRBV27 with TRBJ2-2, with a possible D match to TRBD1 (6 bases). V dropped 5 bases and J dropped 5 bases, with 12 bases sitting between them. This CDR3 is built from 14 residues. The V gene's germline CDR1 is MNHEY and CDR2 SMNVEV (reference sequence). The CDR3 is CASSTLQGTGELFF. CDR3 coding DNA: TGTGCCAGCAGTACGTTACAGGGAACCGGGGAGCTGTTTTTT.

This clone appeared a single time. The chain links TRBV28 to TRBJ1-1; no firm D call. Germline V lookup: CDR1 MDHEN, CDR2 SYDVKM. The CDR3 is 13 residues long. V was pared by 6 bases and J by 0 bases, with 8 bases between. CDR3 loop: CASSKSLNTEAFF. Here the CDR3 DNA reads TGTGCCAGCAGCAAGAGTCTGAACACTGAAGCTTTCTTT.

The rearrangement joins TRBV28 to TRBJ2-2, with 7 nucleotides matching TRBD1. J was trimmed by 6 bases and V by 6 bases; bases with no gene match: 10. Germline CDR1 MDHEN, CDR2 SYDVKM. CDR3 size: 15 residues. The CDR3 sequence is CASRSTGRDPGELFF. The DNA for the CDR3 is TGTGCCAGCAGGTCGACAGGGAGAGACCCCGGGGAGCTGTTTTTT.

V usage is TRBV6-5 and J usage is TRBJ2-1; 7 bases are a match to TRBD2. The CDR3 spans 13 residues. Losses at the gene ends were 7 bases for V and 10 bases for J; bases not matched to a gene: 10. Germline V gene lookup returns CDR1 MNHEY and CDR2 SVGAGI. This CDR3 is CASIGAGAGEQFF. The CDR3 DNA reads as TGTGCCAGCATTGGGGCGGGAGCTGGGGAGCAGTTCTTC.

The chain's CDR3 is CASSLGPTTGELFF. As DNA, the CDR3 is TGTGCCAGCAGCTTGGGACCCACCACCGGGGAGCTGTTTTTT. The J gene is TRBJ2-2, the V gene TRBV5-6; D is undetermined. This CDR3 contains 14 residues. Germline values: CDR1 SGHDT, CDR2 YYEEEE. The germline V and J ends were trimmed by 0 bases and 4 bases, with 7 bases remaining between them.

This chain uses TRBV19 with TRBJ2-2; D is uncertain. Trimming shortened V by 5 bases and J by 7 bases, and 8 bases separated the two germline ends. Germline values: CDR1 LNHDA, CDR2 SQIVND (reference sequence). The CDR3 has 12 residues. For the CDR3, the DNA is TGTGCCAGTAGTTTCAGTTTCGGGGAGCTGTTTTTT. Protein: CASSFSFGELFF.

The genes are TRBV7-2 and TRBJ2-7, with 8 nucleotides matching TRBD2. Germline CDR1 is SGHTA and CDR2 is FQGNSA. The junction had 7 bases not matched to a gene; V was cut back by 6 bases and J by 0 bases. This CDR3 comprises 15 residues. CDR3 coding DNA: TGTGCCAGCAGTCTTAGCGGGATGCTCTCCTACGAGCAGTACTTC. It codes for CASSLSGMLSYEQYF.

The CDR3 DNA reads as TGTGCCAGCAGCCTAAATCTCGGGGGTTCACCCCTCCACTTT. Translated, it gives CASSLNLGGSPLHF. The chain employs TRBV28 and TRBJ1-6; possible D gene TRBD1, 5 bases. Germline-derived CDR1 and CDR2 are MDHEN and SYDVKM. Trimming stripped 6 bases from V and 9 bases from J, with 15 bases between. The CDR3 runs 14 residues.

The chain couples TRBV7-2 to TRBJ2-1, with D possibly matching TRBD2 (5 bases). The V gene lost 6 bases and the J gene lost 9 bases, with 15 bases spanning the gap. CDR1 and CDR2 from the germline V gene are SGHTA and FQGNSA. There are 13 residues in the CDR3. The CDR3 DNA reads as TGTGCCAGCAGTGCTCATAGCGTAGGTGAGCAGTTCTTC. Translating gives CASSAHSVGEQFF.

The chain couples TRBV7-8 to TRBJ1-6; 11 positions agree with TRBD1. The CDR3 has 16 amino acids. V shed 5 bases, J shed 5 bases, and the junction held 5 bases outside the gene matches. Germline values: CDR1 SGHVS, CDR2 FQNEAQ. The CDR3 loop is CASSITDRGHNSPLHF. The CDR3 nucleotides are TGTGCCAGCAGCATAACGGACAGGGGGCATAATTCACCCCTCCACTTT.